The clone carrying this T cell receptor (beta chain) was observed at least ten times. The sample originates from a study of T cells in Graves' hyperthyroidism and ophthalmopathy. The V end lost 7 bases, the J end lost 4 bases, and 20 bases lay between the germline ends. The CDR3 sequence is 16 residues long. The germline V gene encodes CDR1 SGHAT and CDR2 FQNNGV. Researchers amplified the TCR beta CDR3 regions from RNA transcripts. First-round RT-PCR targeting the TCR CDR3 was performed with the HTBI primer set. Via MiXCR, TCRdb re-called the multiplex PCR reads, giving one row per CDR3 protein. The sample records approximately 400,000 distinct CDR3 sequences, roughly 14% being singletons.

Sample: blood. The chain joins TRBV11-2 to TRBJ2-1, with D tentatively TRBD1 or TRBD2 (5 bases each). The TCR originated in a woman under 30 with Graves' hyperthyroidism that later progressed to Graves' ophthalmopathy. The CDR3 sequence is CASTSQRGAVYNEQFF. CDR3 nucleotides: TGTGCCAGCACCTCACAAAGGGGAGCGGTTTACAATGAGCAGTTCTTC.